This T cell receptor (beta chain) was sequenced for a study of blood T cell repertoires in COVID-19. V gave up 1 base and J gave up 2 bases, with 7 bases separating them. The CDR3 consists of 13 residues. Germline loops: CDR1 SGHRS, CDR2 YFSETQ. This clone occurred a few times. Libraries were prepared by immunoSEQ multiplex PCR; TCRdb keeps only in-frame clonotypes and omits some of them. The sample consists of around 290,000 clones, roughly 88% of them appearing once. This TCR came from a woman aged 25 to 39 who had recovered from COVID-19. Sample: PBMCs or T cells enriched from blood (not recorded which). The chain has TRBV5-1 and TRBJ2-7; D uncertain. CDR3 nucleotides: TGCGCCAGCAGCTTGTCCCCTACCTACGAGCAGTACTTC. This encodes CASSLSPTYEQYF.